Listed here are 10 T cell receptor beta chains from one sample, sequenced in a study of blood T cell repertoires in COVID-19. TCRdb keeps only in-frame clones here, not all; method: immunoSEQ multiplex PCR. This repertoire shows 100,000 or so clones, approximately 90% found once; its top ten account for approximately 19%. Sequencing used peripheral blood. The source is a human donor with acute or convalescent COVID-19. The donor label of this sample is uncertain.

This rearrangement joins TRBV10-3 to TRBJ1-5, with D unresolved. The CDR3 runs 13 residues. V lost 7 bases and J lost 4, with 11 bases in between. Germline CDR1 reads ENHRY; CDR2 reads SYGVKD. The DNA for the CDR3 is TGTGCCATCACCGCCGGACTGAATCAGCCCCAGCATTTT. Residues: CAITAGLNQPQHF.

The chain employs TRBV11-2 and TRBJ2-2; weak D call: TRBD2 (5 bases). This CDR3 has 17 residues. V shed 2 bases and J shed 3 bases, with 16 bases lying between them. Germline V gene lookup returns CDR1 SGHAT and CDR2 FQNNGV. The CDR3 region is CASSLIGQRAYTGELFF. The CDR3 DNA reads as TGTGCCAGCAGCTTAATCGGCCAGAGGGCTTACACCGGGGAGCTGTTTTTT.

J is TRBJ2-7 and V is TRBV28; 7 bases line up with TRBD1. The CDR3 is made up of 15 amino acids. V shed 11 bases and J 4 bases; nucleotides not matched to a gene: 17. The germline CDR1 and CDR2 sequences are MDHEN and SYDVKM. The CDR3 sequence: CAGSGPGTANYEQYF. In DNA form, the CDR3 reads TGTGCCGGATCCGGACCCGGGACAGCGAATTACGAGCAGTACTTC.

This chain joins TRBV30 and TRBJ1-2; D possibly corresponds to TRBD1 (6 bases). From germline, CDR1 is GTSNPN and CDR2 SVGIG (reference sequence). The CDR3 covers 12 residues. V shed 1 base and J shed 7 bases, with 10 bases lying between them. CDR3: CAWSEGRGGYTF. CDR3 nucleotide sequence: TGTGCCTGGAGTGAAGGCAGGGGTGGCTACACCTTC.

V gene TRBV6-6 combines with J gene TRBJ2-3, with 7 bases identical to TRBD1. This CDR3 spans 20 amino acids. The junction had 22 bases not matched to a gene; V was cut back by 6 bases and J by 1 base. Germline lookup yields CDR1 MNHNY and CDR2 SVGAGI (reference sequence). The chain's CDR3 is CASSLLFTFDRQGRTDTQYF. CDR3 DNA: TGTGCCAGCAGCCTACTCTTCACCTTTGACAGACAGGGCCGCACAGATACGCAGTATTTT.

The V gene is TRBV9, the J gene TRBJ1-2; no clear D gene. Deletions cut 0 bases from V and 4 bases from J, with 10 bases between. The CDR3 covers 14 residues. The germline CDR1 and CDR2 sequences are SGDLS and YYNGEE. CDR3 sequence reads: CASSVGMGSYGYTF. The CDR3 DNA follows: TGTGCCAGCAGCGTAGGTATGGGGAGCTATGGCTACACCTTC.

The gene calls are TRBV7-6 and TRBJ2-2; TRBD1 might be the D (6 bases). The V gene lost 0 bases and the J gene lost 5 bases, with 13 bases spanning the gap. The CDR3 contains 16 residues. Germline lookup yields CDR1 SGHVS and CDR2 FNYEAQ. CDR3 sequence reads: CASSLASAGATGELFF. The DNA for the CDR3 is TGTGCCAGCAGCTTAGCGAGCGCAGGGGCTACCGGGGAGCTGTTTTTT.

V and J are TRBV6-2 or TRBV6-3 and TRBJ2-7; possibly TRBD1 for D (7 bases). Between the trimmed V and J ends, which lost 5 bases and 7 bases, there was a span of 24 bases. This CDR3 comprises 16 residues. The V gene's germline CDR1 is MNHEY and CDR2 SVGEGT. CDR3 in amino acids: CASSILLDRAGWEQYF. As DNA, the CDR3 is TGTGCCAGCAGTATCCTACTTGACAGGGCGGGATGGGAGCAGTACTTC.

V and J are TRBV10-3 and TRBJ1-3; possibly TRBD1 for D (5 bases). The length of the CDR3 is 14 residues. Trimming pared 4 bases from V and 2 bases from J, leaving 9 bases between. Germline V gene lookup returns CDR1 ENHRY and CDR2 SYGVKD. CDR3: CAISVGGTGNTIYF. CDR3 sequence (DNA): TGTGCCATCAGTGTTGGGGGGACTGGAAACACCATATATTTT.

The rearrangement joins TRBV11-2 to TRBJ2-2; D gene uncertain. With 2 bases removed from V and 2 bases from J, the gap between germline ends came to 9 bases. The CDR3 contains 15 residues. The germline gives CDR1 SGHAT, CDR2 FQNNGV. The DNA for the CDR3 is TGTGCCAGCAGCTTACTCTCCTCCAACACCGGGGAGCTGTTTTTT. This codes for CASSLLSSNTGELFF.